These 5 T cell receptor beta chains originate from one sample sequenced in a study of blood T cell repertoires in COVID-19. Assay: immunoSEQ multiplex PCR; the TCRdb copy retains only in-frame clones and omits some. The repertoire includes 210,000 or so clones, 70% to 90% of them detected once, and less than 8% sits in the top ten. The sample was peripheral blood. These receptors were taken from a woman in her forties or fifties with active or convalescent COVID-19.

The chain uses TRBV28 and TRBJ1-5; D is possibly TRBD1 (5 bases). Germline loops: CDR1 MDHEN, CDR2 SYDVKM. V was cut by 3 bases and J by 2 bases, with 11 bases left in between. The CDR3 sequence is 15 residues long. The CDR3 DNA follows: TGTGCCAGCAGTTTGCGCAGGGCCCGCAATCAGCCCCAGCATTTT. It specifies CASSLRRARNQPQHF.

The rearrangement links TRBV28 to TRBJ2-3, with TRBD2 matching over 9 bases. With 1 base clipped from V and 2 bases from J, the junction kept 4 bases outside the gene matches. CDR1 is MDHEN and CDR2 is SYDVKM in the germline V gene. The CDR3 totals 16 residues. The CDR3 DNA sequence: TGTGCCAGCAGTTTATTACTAGCGGGCTCCACAGATACGCAGTATTTT. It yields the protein CASSLLLAGSTDTQYF.

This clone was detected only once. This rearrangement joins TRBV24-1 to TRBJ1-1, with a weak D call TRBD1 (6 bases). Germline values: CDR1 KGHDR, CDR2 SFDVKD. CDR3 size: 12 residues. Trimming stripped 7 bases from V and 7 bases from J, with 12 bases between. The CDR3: CATRAKGGEAFF. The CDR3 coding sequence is TGTGCCACCAGGGCGAAAGGGGGTGAAGCTTTCTTT.

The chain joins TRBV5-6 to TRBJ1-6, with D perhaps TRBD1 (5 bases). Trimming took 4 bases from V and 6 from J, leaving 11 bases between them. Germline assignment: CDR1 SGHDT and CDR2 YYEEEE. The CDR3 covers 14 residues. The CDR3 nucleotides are TGTGCCAGCAGCCTTGGGGCTTCTAATTCACCCCTCCACTTT. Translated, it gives CASSLGASNSPLHF.

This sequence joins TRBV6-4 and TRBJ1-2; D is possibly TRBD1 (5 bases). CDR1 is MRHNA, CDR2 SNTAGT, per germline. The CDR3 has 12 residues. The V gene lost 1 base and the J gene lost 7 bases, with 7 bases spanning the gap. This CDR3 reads CASSDLRGGYTF. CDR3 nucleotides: TGTGCCAGCAGTGACTTAAGGGGTGGCTACACCTTC.